The count of the clone carrying this T cell receptor (beta chain) is one. CDR3 length equals 15 residues. Per the germline V gene, CDR1 is MNHEY and CDR2 is SVGEGT. After removal of 6 bases from V and 7 bases from J, the junction contained 9 bases not matched to a gene. Measured with immunoSEQ multiplex PCR; TCRdb has only the in-frame clones, and not every one. The sample includes roughly 100,000 clones, 81% of them seen just once. The data derive from a study of blood T cell repertoires in COVID-19. Study background: The origin of the acute and convalescent COVID-19 samples was the United States, Italy and Spain.

The source material was peripheral blood. This receptor was taken from a woman in her 70s with acute or convalescent COVID-19. The chain links TRBV6-2 or TRBV6-3 to TRBJ1-6, with 7 bases that match TRBD1. CDR3 sequence (DNA): TGTGCCAGCAGCAAAACCGGACAGGAAAATTCACCCCTCCACTTT. It encodes CASSKTGQENSPLHF.